This T cell receptor beta chain was documented in a study of T-cell memory formation after mild COVID-19. On the study more broadly: TCR clusters were largely donor specific. Regarding the study as a whole: Memory cells collected pre-infection included some clones that later responded, suggesting cross-reactive memory joined. Whereas later expanders leaned CD4+, clones contracting day 15 to 85 showed a balanced CD4/CD8 makeup.

This clonotype was counted ten times or more. Its matching antigen is unknown. TCRdb re-analysed the 5' RACE reads in MiXCR, keeping a single row per CDR3 protein. The table lists about 320,000 distinct CDR3 sequences, around 15% of them singletons. CDR1 is SGHRS and CDR2 is YFSETQ in the germline V gene. CDR3 length equals 16 residues. Trimming took off 1 base at V and 0 bases at J, with 12 bases between the two ends. This sequence originates from a young man who had mild COVID-19 (a few samples of this study predate the infection). Cell type and time point are not known. The chain uses TRBV5-1 and TRBJ2-3; the D gene is possibly TRBD2 (6 bases). The sample comprised PBMCs or a T cell subset sorted from them (not recorded which). Here the CDR3 reads CASSLNGLSSTDTQYF. The CDR3 DNA reads as TGCGCCAGCAGCTTGAACGGACTATCTAGCACAGATACGCAGTATTTT.